The present TCR beta chain was sequenced within a study of control samples from healthy donors and cancer patients. The method was immunoSEQ multiplex PCR; TCRdb's version includes in-frame clones alone and lacks a portion of them. The sample has roughly 400,000 clones; more than 80% are singletons. Germline V gene lookup returns CDR1 LGHDT and CDR2 YNNKEL (reference sequence). Deletions cut 3 bases from V and 0 bases from J, with 6 bases between. This CDR3 contains 14 residues. The source of this sequence is a middle-aged man with head and neck cancer. The sequenced sample consisted of PBMCs. The chain combines TRBV3-1 (or the pseudogene TRBV3-2) with TRBJ1-5; D is unresolved. The CDR3 bases are TGTGCCAGCAGCCAGGGGAATAGCAATCAGCCCCAGCATTTT. Translation: CASSQGNSNQPQHF.